This TCR beta chain was found in a study of shared clonotypes between healthy human individuals. Study details: Researchers drew samples from a couple of women and a few men aged 18 to 49.

The V end was cut by 7 bases, the J end by 4 bases, with 20 bases between. The CDR3 covers 16 residues. Germline CDR1 reads SGHTA; CDR2 reads FQGNSA. The assay was immunoSEQ multiplex PCR, and TCRdb's table has in-frame clones only and misses some. The sample lists a few hundred thousand clones, around 80% occurring once. Source material: PBMCs. This receptor was obtained from a woman aged 40 to 50 in good health. Some clones in this sample may be carry-over from other donors' samples. The gene calls are TRBV7-2 and TRBJ2-1, with TRBD2 as a possible D gene (6 bases). In nucleotides, the CDR3 is TGTGCCAGCACCCCCTCGCCGGGAGTGAGGTACAATGAGCAGTTCTTC. As protein: CASTPSPGVRYNEQFF.